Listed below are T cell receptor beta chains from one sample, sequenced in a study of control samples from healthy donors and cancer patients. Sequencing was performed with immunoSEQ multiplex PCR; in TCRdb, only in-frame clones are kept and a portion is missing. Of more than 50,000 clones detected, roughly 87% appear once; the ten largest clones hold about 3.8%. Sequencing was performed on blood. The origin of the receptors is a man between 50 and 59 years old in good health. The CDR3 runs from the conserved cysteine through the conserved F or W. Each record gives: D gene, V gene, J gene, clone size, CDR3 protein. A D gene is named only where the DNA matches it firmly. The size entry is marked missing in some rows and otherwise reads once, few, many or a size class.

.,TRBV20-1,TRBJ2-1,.,CSLTAVYEQFF
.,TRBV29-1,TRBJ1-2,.,CSVMPGTDFSYTF
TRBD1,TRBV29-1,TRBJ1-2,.,CSVEEDRRLYGYTF
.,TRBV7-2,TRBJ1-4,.,CASSQGLANEKLFF
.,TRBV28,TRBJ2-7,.,CASSTRDPFSYEQYF
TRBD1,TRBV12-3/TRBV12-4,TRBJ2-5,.,CASTMTGVETQYF
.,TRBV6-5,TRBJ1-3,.,CASSPERGNTIYF
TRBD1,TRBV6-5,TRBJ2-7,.,CASSPGGHTYEQYF
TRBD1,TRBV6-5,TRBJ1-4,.,CASSYSRTGAWEKLFF
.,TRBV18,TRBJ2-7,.,CASSPAGYEQYF
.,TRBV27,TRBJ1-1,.,CASRNLETEAFF
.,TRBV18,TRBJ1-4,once,CASSPRRPVEKLFF
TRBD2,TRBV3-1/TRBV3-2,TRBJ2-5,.,CASSQGLAGAETQYF
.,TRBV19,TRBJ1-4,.,CASSTGGSLFF
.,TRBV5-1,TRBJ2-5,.,CASTQGGGGRQETQYF
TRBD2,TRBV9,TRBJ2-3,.,CASSAAPYAGGIADTQYF
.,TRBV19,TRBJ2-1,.,CASRTGFTYNEQFF
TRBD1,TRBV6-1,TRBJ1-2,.,CASSALRGDRGRDYGYTF
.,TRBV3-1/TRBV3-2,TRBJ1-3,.,CASSQGNTIYF
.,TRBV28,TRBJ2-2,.,CASSLDFANTGELFF
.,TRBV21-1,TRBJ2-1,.,CASSSRTLQKDYNEQFF
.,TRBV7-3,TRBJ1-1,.,CASSPTMNTEAFF
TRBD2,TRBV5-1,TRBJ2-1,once,CASGLAGGYNEQFF
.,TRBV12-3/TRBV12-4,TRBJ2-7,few,CASSLDRYEQYF
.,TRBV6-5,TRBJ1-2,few,CAVGVSYGYTF
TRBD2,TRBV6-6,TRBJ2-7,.,CASWAGRAYEQYF
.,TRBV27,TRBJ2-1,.,CASRLLRGEQFF
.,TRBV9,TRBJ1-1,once,CASSAQGNTEAFF
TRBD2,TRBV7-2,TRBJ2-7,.,CASSPLAGGYEQYF
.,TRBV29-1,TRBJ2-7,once,CSVEFRDRYEQYF
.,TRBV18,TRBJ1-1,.,CASSQQSTTANTEAFF
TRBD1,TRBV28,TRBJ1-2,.,CASTIDRDRGYTF
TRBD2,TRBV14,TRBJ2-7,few,CASSQERVGLLYEQYF
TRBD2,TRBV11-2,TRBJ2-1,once,CASSWGGTSGFGPEFF
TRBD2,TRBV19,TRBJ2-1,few,CASLAGGGYNEQFF
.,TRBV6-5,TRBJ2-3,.,CASSYLRDTDTQYF
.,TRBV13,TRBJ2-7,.,CASSSLVEQDSRSYEQYF
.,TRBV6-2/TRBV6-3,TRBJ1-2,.,CASSYSRGNYGYTF
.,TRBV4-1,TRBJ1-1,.,CASSQVGPWGTEAFF
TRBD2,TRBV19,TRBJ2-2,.,CASSTSASGSGAIGELFF
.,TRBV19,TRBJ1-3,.,CASSAGDNSGNTIYF
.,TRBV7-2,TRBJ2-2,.,CASSRTVTNTGELFF
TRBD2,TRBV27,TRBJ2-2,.,CASSLRGLAGFTGELFF
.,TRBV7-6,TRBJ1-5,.,CASRVQGRRDQPQHF
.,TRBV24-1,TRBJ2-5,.,CATSDFLPQETQYF
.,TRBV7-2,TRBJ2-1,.,CASSLRASNEQFF
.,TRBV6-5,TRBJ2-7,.,CASSTGREYEQYF
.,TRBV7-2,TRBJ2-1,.,CASSLPVHNEQFF
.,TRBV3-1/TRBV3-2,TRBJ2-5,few,CASSRDGETQYF
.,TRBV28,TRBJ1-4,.,CASSLGDSGNEKLFF
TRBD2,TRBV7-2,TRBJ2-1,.,CASSLAGLAAINEQFF
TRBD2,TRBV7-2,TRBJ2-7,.,CASSSSGRFYEQYF
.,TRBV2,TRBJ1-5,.,CASSDGGVQPQHF
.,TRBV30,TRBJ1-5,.,CAWSGLAGNQPQHF
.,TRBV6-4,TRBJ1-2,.,CASSDFARGYGYTF
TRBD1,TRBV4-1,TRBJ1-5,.,CASSQEPGQSNQPQHF
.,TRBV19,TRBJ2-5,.,CASSITIQETQYF
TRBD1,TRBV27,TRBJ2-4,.,CASSLLGQGTKNIQYF
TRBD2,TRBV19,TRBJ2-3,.,CASSIALAGVDTQYF
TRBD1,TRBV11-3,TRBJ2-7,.,CASSPQTGAGEQYF